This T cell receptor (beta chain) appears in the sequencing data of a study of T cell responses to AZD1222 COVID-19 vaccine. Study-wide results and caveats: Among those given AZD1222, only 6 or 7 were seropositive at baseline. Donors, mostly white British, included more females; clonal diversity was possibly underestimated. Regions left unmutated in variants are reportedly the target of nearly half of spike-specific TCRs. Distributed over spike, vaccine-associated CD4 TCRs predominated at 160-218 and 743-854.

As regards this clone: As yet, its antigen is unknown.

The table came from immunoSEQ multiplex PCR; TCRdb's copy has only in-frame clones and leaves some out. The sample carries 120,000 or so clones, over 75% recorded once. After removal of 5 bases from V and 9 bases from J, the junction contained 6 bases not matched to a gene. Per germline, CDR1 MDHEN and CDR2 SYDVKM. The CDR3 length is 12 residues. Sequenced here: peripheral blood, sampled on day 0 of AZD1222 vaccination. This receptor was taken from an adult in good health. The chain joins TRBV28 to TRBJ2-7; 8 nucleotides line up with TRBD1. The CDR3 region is CASSAGGSGQYF. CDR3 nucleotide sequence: TGTGCCAGCAGTGCAGGGGGCTCGGGGCAGTACTTC.